This is a list of T cell receptor beta chains from one sample in a study of T cells in narcolepsy. This table comes from immunoSEQ multiplex PCR, and its TCRdb copy is limited to in-frame clones, with some not included. The sample lists about 25,000 clones, more than 70% occurring once. The sample comprised CD45RA- memory CD4+ T cells from PBMCs. The receptors stem from a human donor with narcolepsy. Each CDR3 is given with its conserved first and last residue. The D gene is left open where the match is weak. Some rows have no size entry. The others give once, few or many, or a class for an expanded clone.

TRBJ2-1,TRBV10-3,.,TRBD2,CAIRGGLTSSYNEQFF,TGTGCCATCAGGGGGGGACTAACGAGCTCCTACAATGAGCAGTTCTTC
TRBJ2-5,TRBV5-6,.,.,CASSSGRETQYF,TGTGCCAGCAGCTCAGGGAGGGAGACCCAGTACTTC
TRBJ2-5,TRBV9,.,.,CASSVGEETQYF,TGTGCCAGCAGCGTAGGGGAGGAGACCCAGTACTTC
TRBJ1-4,TRBV9,.,.,CASSPTLRTNEKLFF,TGTGCCAGCAGCCCGACTCTGAGGACTAATGAAAAACTGTTTTTT
TRBJ2-3,TRBV4-1,.,TRBD1,CASSQVGRDRGTDTQYF,TGCGCCAGCAGCCAAGTGGGCCGGGACAGGGGGACAGATACGCAGTATTTT
TRBJ2-7,TRBV29-1,once,.,CSVVTAYEQYF,TGCAGCGTTGTAACAGCCTACGAGCAGTACTTC
TRBJ2-7,TRBV30,.,.,CAWRAGSYEQYF,TGTGCCTGGAGGGCGGGCTCCTACGAGCAGTACTTC
TRBJ1-3,TRBV11-2,.,.,CASSASRAGNTIYF,TGTGCCAGCAGCGCAAGCAGGGCTGGAAACACCATATATTTT
TRBJ2-2,TRBV30,.,.,CAWSVSTNTGELFF,TGTGCCTGGAGTGTAAGCACCAACACCGGGGAGCTGTTTTTT
TRBJ1-2,TRBV18,once,.,CASSPAEGANYGYTF,TGTGCCAGCTCACCGGCGGAAGGGGCTAACTATGGCTACACCTTC
TRBJ2-1,TRBV5-1,.,TRBD2,CASSKNPSGGSSYNEQFF,TGCGCCAGCAGCAAAAATCCTAGCGGGGGGAGCTCCTACAATGAGCAGTTCTTC
TRBJ2-6,TRBV5-4,.,TRBD2,CASSPTGGPVGANVLTF,TGTGCCAGCAGCCCCACGGGAGGGCCAGTTGGGGCCAACGTCCTGACTTTC
TRBJ2-3,TRBV27,.,TRBD2,CASSWGLAGATDTQYF,TGTGCCAGCAGTTGGGGACTAGCGGGAGCCACAGATACGCAGTATTTT
TRBJ1-1,TRBV5-1,.,TRBD1,CASSQRQGGRNTEAFF,TGCGCCAGCAGCCAACGACAGGGTGGTCGGAACACTGAAGCTTTCTTT
TRBJ2-6,TRBV19,.,TRBD2,CASSPLPGGVAGANVLTF,TGTGCCAGTAGCCCCCTGCCGGGAGGGGTAGCTGGGGCCAACGTCCTGACTTTC
TRBJ1-2,TRBV7-2,few,TRBD1,CASSLDNRGSYGYTF,TGTGCCAGCAGCTTAGACAACAGGGGTTCCTATGGCTACACCTTC
TRBJ1-1,TRBV2,.,.,CASRLLWTEMNTEAFF,TGTGCCAGCAGACTACTGTGGACAGAAATGAACACTGAAGCTTTCTTT
TRBJ2-1,TRBV7-8,.,TRBD2,CASSLGSAGGFNEQFF,TGTGCCAGCAGCTTAGGTTCAGCGGGAGGTTTTAATGAGCAGTTCTTC
TRBJ2-7,TRBV19,.,.,CASRRQSSYEQYF,TGTGCCAGTAGACGACAGAGCTCCTACGAGCAGTACTTC
TRBJ2-7,TRBV19,few,.,CATAVQPHYPGEQYF,TGTGCCACCGCAGTGCAGCCCCACTACCCGGGAGAGCAGTACTTC
TRBJ2-1,TRBV9,.,TRBD2,CASSVLAENNEQFF,TGTGCCAGCAGCGTACTAGCGGAGAACAATGAGCAGTTCTTC
TRBJ2-7,TRBV21-1,few,.,CASNSGQTYPHEQYF,TGTGCCAGCAATTCGGGACAGACATATCCTCACGAGCAGTACTTC
TRBJ1-5,TRBV7-2,.,.,CASSLAPGGVQPQHF,TGTGCCAGCAGCTTAGCTCCAGGAGGGGTACAGCCCCAGCATTTT
TRBJ2-1,TRBV28,.,TRBD2,CASSETGTSGTNEQFF,TGTGCCAGCAGCGAAACCGGGACTAGCGGGACCAATGAGCAGTTCTTC
TRBJ2-1,TRBV19,.,TRBD2,CASGTSGSYNEQFF,TGTGCCAGTGGAACTAGCGGCTCCTACAATGAGCAGTTCTTC
TRBJ2-5,TRBV6-1,.,.,CALTAELQETQYF,TGTGCCCTAACAGCGGAGCTCCAAGAGACCCAGTACTTC
TRBJ2-7,TRBV7-9,.,.,CASSSQGLGEQYF,TGTGCCAGCAGCTCTCAGGGGCTGGGGGAGCAGTACTTC
TRBJ2-1,TRBV9,once,TRBD1,CASSEGALYYNEQFF,TGTGCCAGCAGCGAGGGGGCGCTTTACTACAATGAGCAGTTCTTC
TRBJ2-7,TRBV11-1,.,.,CASSSPPAYEQYF,TGTGCCAGCAGCTCGCCACCCGCCTACGAGCAGTACTTC
TRBJ1-6,TRBV19,.,TRBD1,CASSSTGQANSPLHF,TGTGCCAGTAGCTCGACGGGACAGGCCAATTCACCCCTCCACTTT
TRBJ1-2,TRBV14,.,.,CASSPGHLFNYGYTF,TGTGCCAGCAGCCCCGGACACCTCTTTAACTATGGCTACACCTTC
TRBJ2-7,TRBV27,.,.,CASSFLSGQGGKRGEQYF,TGTGCCAGCAGTTTTCTCTCCGGACAGGGAGGGAAGCGGGGAGAGCAGTACTTC